Each of the 25 T cell receptor beta chains below was sequenced from the same sample in a study of blood T cell repertoires in COVID-19. Using immunoSEQ multiplex PCR, the repertoire was profiled, and TCRdb retains in-frame clones only, with some absent. The sample consists of over 300,000 clones, around 89% of them appearing once. Sequenced input: peripheral blood. These receptors were taken from a man aged 18 to 30 with active or convalescent COVID-19.

V usage is TRBV6-2 or TRBV6-3 and J usage is TRBJ1-5, with 7 bases aligning to TRBD1. J was trimmed by 1 base and V by 6 bases; bases with no gene match: 6. The germline V gene has CDR1 MNHEY and CDR2 SVGEGT. There are 15 residues in the CDR3. The CDR3, as DNA: TGTGCCAGCAGCCGACAGGGAAAAAGCAATCAGCCCCAGCATTTT. Its translation is CASSRQGKSNQPQHF.

V gene TRBV7-2 combines with J gene TRBJ1-2; TRBD1 matches at 11 bases. After removal of 5 bases from V and 5 bases from J, the junction contained 4 bases not matched to a gene. Germline V gives CDR1 SGHTA, CDR2 FQGNSA. The CDR3 is made up of 14 amino acids. The CDR3 DNA reads as TGTGCCAGCAGCGGACAGGGGGCTAGGTATGGCTACACCTTC. Protein: CASSGQGARYGYTF.

As for this clone: The sample has other DNA sequences that encode this CDR3 too. The genes are TRBV5-1 and TRBJ1-4; D unclear. The CDR3 runs to 12 residues. The germline V gene has CDR1 SGHRS and CDR2 YFSETQ. The V and J ends lost 5 bases and 5 bases respectively, with 7 bases between them. The CDR3 is CASRGGNEKLFF. CDR3 in DNA: TGCGCCAGCAGAGGAGGGAATGAAAAACTGTTTTTT.

V usage is TRBV20-1 and J usage is TRBJ1-2; D call uncertain. V gave up 3 bases and J gave up 3 bases, with 11 bases separating them. The CDR3 has 13 amino acids. Germline CDR1 reads DFQATT; CDR2 reads SNEGSKA (reference sequence). CDR3 amino acids: CSASSHSDYGYTF. The CDR3 nucleotides read TGCAGTGCTAGTTCCCACAGTGACTATGGCTACACCTTC.

The gene calls are TRBV7-7 and TRBJ2-5; D possibly corresponds to TRBD2 (5 bases). CDR1 SSHAT and CDR2 FNYEAQ come from the germline V gene (reference sequence). The CDR3 runs 14 residues. V was clipped by 1 base and J by 5 bases, with 11 bases between them. Written as DNA, the CDR3 is TGTGCCAGCAGCTTAGGGTTTAGAGGGGAGACCCAGTACTTC. This sequence encodes CASSLGFRGETQYF.

The V call is TRBV7-3, the J call TRBJ1-6, with D possibly being TRBD1 (5 bases). Trimming cost V 2 bases and J 9 bases, with 11 bases left between them. Germline V gene sequence: CDR1 SGHTA, CDR2 FQGTGA. There are 14 residues in the CDR3. Here the CDR3 DNA reads TGTGCCAGCAGCTTAGGGGGGGTTGGTTCACCCCTCCACTTT. Protein: CASSLGGVGSPLHF.

The chain employs TRBV9 and TRBJ1-5; D is unresolved. Germline CDR1 reads SGDLS; CDR2 reads YYNGEE. Trimming cost V 1 base and J 1 base, with 6 bases left between them. This CDR3 region has 14 residues. The CDR3 region is CASSVRESNQPQHF. DNA of the CDR3: TGTGCCAGCAGCGTAAGAGAGAGCAATCAGCCCCAGCATTTT.

This sequence joins TRBV5-5 and TRBJ1-4, with 7 bases that match TRBD1. The CDR3 totals 18 residues. Germline V gene lookup returns CDR1 SGHKS and CDR2 YYEKEE (reference sequence). The V segment lost 4 bases and the J segment 4 bases; nucleotides outside the gene matches: 16. Here the CDR3 reads CASSSRLTTGTDNEKLFF. In DNA form, the CDR3 reads TGTGCCAGCAGCAGCCGACTAACTACCGGGACAGATAATGAAAAACTGTTTTTT. The full variable domain, completed using reference TRBV5-5 and TRBJ1-4, is DAGVTQSPTHLIKTRGQQVTLRCSPISGHKSVSWYQQVLGQGPQFIFQYYEKEERGRGNFPDRFSARQFPNYSSELNVNALLLGDSALYLCASSSRLTTGTDNEKLFFGSGTQLSVL.

The chain is built from TRBV27 and TRBJ2-2; 9 bases line up with TRBD1. Germline V lookup: CDR1 MNHEY, CDR2 SMNVEV (reference sequence). This CDR3 spans 16 amino acids. V dropped 6 bases and J dropped 2; count of bases not matched to a gene: 7. CDR3 sequence reads: CASSNWDRANTGELFF. In DNA, the CDR3 is TGTGCCAGCAGCAACTGGGACAGGGCTAACACCGGGGAGCTGTTTTTT.

The rearrangement joins TRBV4-1 to TRBJ2-3; TRBD1 is a possible D gene (6 bases). V lost 0 bases to trimming and J lost 12 bases, with 16 bases between them. The germline V gene encodes CDR1 MGHRA and CDR2 YSYEKL. This CDR3 is built from 14 residues. The CDR3 region is CASSQDELTGRQYF. The CDR3 DNA follows: TGCGCCAGCAGCCAAGATGAACTAACAGGGCGTCAGTATTTT.

The chain employs TRBV5-1 and TRBJ2-7, with unresolved D. The CDR3 is 14 residues long. Deletions cut 3 bases from V and 3 bases from J, with 13 bases between. Germline V gene lookup returns CDR1 SGHRS and CDR2 YFSETQ. DNA of the CDR3: TGCGCCAGCAGCTCGCCAGACATGTACTACGAGCAGTACTTC. It translates to CASSSPDMYYEQYF.

The CDR3 region is CASTKQGAYNEQFF. As DNA, the CDR3 is TGCGCCAGCACTAAACAGGGGGCCTACAATGAGCAGTTCTTC. V is TRBV5-1 and J is TRBJ2-1, with TRBD1 identical over 8 bases. The CDR3 consists of 14 residues. Looked up from germline, CDR1 is SGHRS and CDR2 is YFSETQ. With 6 bases clipped from V and 2 bases from J, the junction kept 4 bases outside the gene matches.

V usage is TRBV6-1 and J usage is TRBJ1-2; unclear D gene. The CDR3 extends over 16 amino acids. V was trimmed by 1 base and J by 6 bases, leaving 18 bases between them. Germline lookup yields CDR1 MNHNS and CDR2 SASEGT. CDR3 sequence: CASSEVISSGSNGYTF. DNA of the CDR3: TGTGCCAGCAGTGAAGTGATATCTTCGGGATCGAATGGCTACACCTTC.

The chain uses TRBV28 and TRBJ2-3, with D hard to call. Germline V gene lookup returns CDR1 MDHEN and CDR2 SYDVKM. This CDR3 has 10 amino acids. Deletions cut 5 bases from V and 7 bases from J, with 4 bases between. The CDR3 DNA reads TGTGCCAGCAGTATAAATACGCAGTATTTT. It specifies CASSINTQYF.

In this sample, this clone turned up a few times. The chain carries TRBV28 and TRBJ2-1, with 8 bases aligning to TRBD2. In germline, CDR1 is MDHEN, CDR2 SYDVKM. The CDR3 length is 15 residues. The J segment lost 2 bases and the V segment lost 8 bases, leaving 8 bases of the junction unmatched. The CDR3 reads CASPKVAGTYNEQFF. CDR3 in DNA: TGTGCCAGCCCAAAGGTAGCGGGGACCTACAATGAGCAGTTCTTC.

V and J are TRBV5-6 and TRBJ1-4; 7 nucleotides align to TRBD1. V lost 1 base and J lost 6; bases outside the gene matches: 3. Germline CDR1 reads SGHDT; CDR2 reads YYEEEE. The CDR3 consists of 14 residues. The CDR3 DNA follows: TGTGCCAGCAGCTTGCGAGGGGGCGATGAAAAACTGTTTTTT. Amino acid sequence: CASSLRGGDEKLFF.

This clone appeared a few times. The V gene is TRBV21-1, the J gene TRBJ1-2; the table's D call TRBD1 went unverified against the DNA. TRBV21-1 corresponds to a pseudogene. The CDR3 sequence is 15 residues long. CDR3 nucleotide sequence: TGTGCCAGCAGGCCGGACAGGGACGTATGTTGTGGCTACACCTTC. This gives the protein CASRPDRDVCCGYTF.

The chain has TRBV7-6 and TRBJ2-7; D perhaps matches TRBD1 (6 bases). V shed 2 bases and J shed 1 base, with 18 bases lying between them. The CDR3 is 17 amino acids. From germline, CDR1 is SGHVS and CDR2 FNYEAQ. CDR3 loop: CASSLPSQGMESYEQYF. The CDR3 DNA reads TGTGCCAGCAGCTTACCCTCACAGGGTATGGAGTCCTACGAGCAGTACTTC.

The V gene is TRBV19, the J gene TRBJ1-1; tentative D call: TRBD1 (5 bases). The CDR3 is made up of 14 amino acids. The ends were cut back, 3 bases at V and 1 base at J, with 9 bases in the middle. The germline V gene encodes CDR1 LNHDA and CDR2 SQIVND (reference sequence). The CDR3: CASSIGGKNTEAFF. CDR3 sequence (DNA): TGTGCCAGTAGTATCGGGGGTAAGAACACTGAAGCTTTCTTT.

The V gene is TRBV7-8, the J gene TRBJ1-1; maybe TRBD1 (6 bases). V shed 4 bases and J shed 4 bases, with 13 bases lying between them. This CDR3 spans 14 amino acids. Germline CDR1 reads SGHVS; CDR2 reads FQNEAQ. CDR3 residues: CASSSSGTTTEAFF. In nucleotides, the CDR3 is TGTGCCAGCAGCTCCTCCGGGACAACCACTGAAGCTTTCTTT.

The chain joins TRBV6-5 to TRBJ1-5; D is undetermined. Trimming stripped 4 bases from V and 4 bases from J, with 5 bases between. Germline CDR1 and CDR2: MNHEY and SVGAGI. The CDR3 runs 12 residues. The CDR3 DNA is TGTGCCAGCAGTTCCCCTAATCAGCCCCAGCATTTT. As protein: CASSSPNQPQHF.

The V gene is TRBV4-1, the J gene TRBJ2-5; D not resolved. The V and J ends lost 5 bases and 5 bases respectively, with 9 bases between them. CDR3 length: 12 amino acids. CDR1 and CDR2 from the germline V gene are MGHRA and YSYEKL. CDR3 coding DNA: TGCGCCAGCAGCGCTGCTGAGGAGACCCAGTACTTC. Translation: CASSAAEETQYF.

The chain joins TRBV5-1 to TRBJ1-6, with D perhaps TRBD1 (5 bases). CDR1 is SGHRS, CDR2 YFSETQ, per germline. CDR3 size: 13 residues. The ends were cut back, 5 bases at V and 10 bases at J, with 13 bases in the middle. DNA of the CDR3: TGCGCCAGCAGAGCTGGCGGGGCCTCACCCCTCCACTTT. This sequence encodes CASRAGGASPLHF.

This chain joins TRBV9 and TRBJ2-5; perhaps TRBD2 as D (6 bases). V was clipped by 0 bases and J by 9 bases, with 15 bases between them. Germline V gene sequence: CDR1 SGDLS, CDR2 YYNGEE. The CDR3 length is 14 residues. The CDR3 DNA is TGTGCCAGCAGCGTAGAGGACGACCGCGGGGCCCAGTACTTC. Translated: CASSVEDDRGAQYF. The full variable domain, in which reference TRBV9 and TRBJ2-5 provide the parts outside the CDR3, is DSGVTQTPKHLITATGQRVTLRCSPRSGDLSVYWYQQSLDQGLQFLIQYYNGEERAKGNILERFSAQQFPDLHSELNLSSLELGDSALYFCASSVEDDRGAQYFGPGTRLLVL.

The chain carries TRBV19 and TRBJ2-1, with a weak D call TRBD2 (6 bases). The CDR3 length is 15 residues. Germline assignment: CDR1 LNHDA and CDR2 SQIVND (reference sequence). V gave up 1 base and J gave up 2 bases, with 9 bases separating them. Here the CDR3 reads CASSIVGGTYNEQFF. DNA of the CDR3: TGTGCCAGTAGTATAGTAGGAGGGACCTACAATGAGCAGTTCTTC.